Given below is one TCR beta chain in context. As yet, its antigen is unknown. The sample is drawn from a study of type 1 regulatory T cells. About the research overall: An in vitro protocol generated T-allo10, a Tr1-enriched, alloantigen-specific CD4 T cell product.

T-allo10 cells from the graft donor were described as anergic, host-alloantigen-specific, and alloantigen-specific suppressors. From the reads, TCRdb called clonotypes with MiXCR, one entry per CDR3 protein. This table holds 60,000 to 80,000 distinct CDR3 sequences, around 60% found once. This CDR3 has 13 amino acids. Germline lookup yields CDR1 WSHSY and CDR2 SAAADI. Trimming left V 2 bases short and J 2 bases short, with 6 bases between. The V gene is TRBV10-2, the J gene TRBJ1-2; D possibly corresponds to TRBD1 (6 bases). Material: cultured T cells, either the whole culture or a sorted T cell fraction (not recorded which). Regarding subset: Tr1-enriched cell product generated in vitro against host alloantigens. The TCR originated in a human donor in good health. This chain's CDR3 is CASSEGQNYGYTF. The DNA of the CDR3 is TGCGCCAGCAGTGAGGGACAGAACTATGGCTACACCTTC.